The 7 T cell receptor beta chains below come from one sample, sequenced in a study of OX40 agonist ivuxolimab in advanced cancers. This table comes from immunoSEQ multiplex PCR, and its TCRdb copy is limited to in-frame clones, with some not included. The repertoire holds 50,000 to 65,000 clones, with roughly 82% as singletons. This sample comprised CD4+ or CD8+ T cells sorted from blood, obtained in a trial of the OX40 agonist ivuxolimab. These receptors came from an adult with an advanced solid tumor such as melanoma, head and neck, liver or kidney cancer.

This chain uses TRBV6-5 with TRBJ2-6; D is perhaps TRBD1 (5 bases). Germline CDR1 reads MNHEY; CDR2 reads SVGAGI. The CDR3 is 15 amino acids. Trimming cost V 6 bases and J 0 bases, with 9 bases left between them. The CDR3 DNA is TGTGCCAGCAGGACAGAGACCTCTGGGGCCAACGTCCTGACTTTC. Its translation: CASRTETSGANVLTF.

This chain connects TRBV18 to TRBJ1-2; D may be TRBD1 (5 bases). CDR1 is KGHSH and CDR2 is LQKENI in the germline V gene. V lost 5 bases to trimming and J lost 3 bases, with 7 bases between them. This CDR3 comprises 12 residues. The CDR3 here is CASSTTDYGYTF. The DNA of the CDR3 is TGTGCCAGCTCAACGACAGACTATGGCTACACCTTC. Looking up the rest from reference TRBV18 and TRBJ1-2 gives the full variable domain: NAGVMQNPRHLVRRRGQEARLRCSPMKGHSHVYWYRQLPEEGLKFMVYLQKENIIDESGMPKERFSAEFPKEGPSILRIQQVVRGDSAAYFCASSTTDYGYTFGSGTRLTVV.

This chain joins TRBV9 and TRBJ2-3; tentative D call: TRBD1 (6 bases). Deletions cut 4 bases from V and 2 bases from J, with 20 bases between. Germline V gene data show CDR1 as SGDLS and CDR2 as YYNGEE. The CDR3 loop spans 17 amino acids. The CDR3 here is CASSLYFTMGATDTQYF. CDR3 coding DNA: TGTGCCAGCAGCCTTTACTTCACGATGGGGGCCACAGATACGCAGTATTTT.

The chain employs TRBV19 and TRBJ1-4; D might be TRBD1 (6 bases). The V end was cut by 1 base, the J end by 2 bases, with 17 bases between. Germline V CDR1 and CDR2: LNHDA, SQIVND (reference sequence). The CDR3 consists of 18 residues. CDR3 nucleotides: TGTGCCAGTAGTATAGGCGGCAGAAGGGGGGCTACTAATGAAAAACTGTTTTTT. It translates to CASSIGGRRGATNEKLFF.

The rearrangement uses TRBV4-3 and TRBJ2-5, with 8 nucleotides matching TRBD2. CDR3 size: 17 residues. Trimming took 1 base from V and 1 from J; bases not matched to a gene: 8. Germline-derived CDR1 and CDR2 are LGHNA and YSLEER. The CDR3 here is CASSQAPTSGGQETQYF. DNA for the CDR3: TGCGCCAGCAGCCAAGCTCCGACGAGCGGGGGCCAAGAGACCCAGTACTTC.

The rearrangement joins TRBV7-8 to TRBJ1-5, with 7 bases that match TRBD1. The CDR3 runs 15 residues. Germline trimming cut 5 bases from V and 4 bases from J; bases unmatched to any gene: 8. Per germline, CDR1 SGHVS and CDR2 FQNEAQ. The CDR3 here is CASSGGTVLNQPQHF. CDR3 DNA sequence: TGTGCCAGCAGCGGAGGGACAGTCCTAAATCAGCCCCAGCATTTT.

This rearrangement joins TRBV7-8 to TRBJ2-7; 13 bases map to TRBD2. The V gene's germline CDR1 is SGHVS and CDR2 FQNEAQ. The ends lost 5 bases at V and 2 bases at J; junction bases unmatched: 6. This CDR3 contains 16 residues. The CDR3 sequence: CASSIGTSGTPYEQYF. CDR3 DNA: TGTGCCAGCAGCATCGGGACTAGCGGGACCCCCTACGAGCAGTACTTC. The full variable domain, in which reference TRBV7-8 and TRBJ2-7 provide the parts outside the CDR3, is GAGVSQSPRYKVAKRGQDVALRCDPISGHVSLFWYQQALGQGPEFLTYFQNEAQLDKSGLPSDRFFAERPEGSVSTLKIQRTQQEDSAVYLCASSIGTSGTPYEQYFGPGTRLTVT.